This record looks at one TCR beta chain sequence and its context. This sample was included in a study of blood T cell repertoires in COVID-19. Overall study context: The samples span acute and convalescent COVID-19 from the United States, Italy and Spain. The analysed material was cDNA or gDNA that came from T cells, B-cell-depleted T cells, or PBMCs.

CDR1 is SNHLY, CDR2 FYNNEI, per germline. The V and J ends lost 2 bases and 0 bases respectively, with 19 bases between them. The CDR3 spans 18 residues. In the study's own analysis: Amplification from reference gene primers served as the basis for estimated nucleated cell counts. Produced via immunoSEQ multiplex PCR; TCRdb's table is partial and in-frame only. That table gives V, J and clone size, and the DNA gave D and trimming. The sample holds about 80,000 clones; 70% to 90% are singletons and the top ten take around 7%. Sequencing was done on a sample of peripheral blood. The rearrangement uses TRBV2 and TRBJ1-2; possible D gene TRBD1, 6 bases. This TCR was recovered from a woman over 75 with acute or convalescent COVID-19. The CDR3 region is CASSERMTGRTTNYGYTF. CDR3 bases: TGTGCCAGCAGTGAAAGAATGACAGGCCGGACCACTAACTATGGCTACACCTTC.